The 21 T cell receptor beta chains below all came from one sample that was sequenced in a study of shared clonotypes between healthy human individuals. TCRdb's copy holds only in-frame clones and misses some; the assay was immunoSEQ multiplex PCR. The data contain nearly 1,000,000 clones, approximately 76% of them singletons. The sequencing input was memory CD4+ T cells sorted from blood. Subset reported: CD45RA-negative fraction. These receptor sequences come from a man aged 18-30 years in good health.

The chain links TRBV7-2 to TRBJ1-6, with D possibly TRBD1 on 5 matching bases. The V and J ends lost 7 bases and 7 bases respectively, with 5 bases between them. The CDR3 contains 11 residues. The V gene's germline CDR1 is SGHTA and CDR2 FQGNSA. CDR3 loop: CASKGNSPLHF. The CDR3 region has the DNA TGTGCCAGCAAGGGGAATTCACCCCTCCACTTT. Full variable domain (outside the CDR3, taken from reference TRBV7-2 and TRBJ1-6): GAGVSQSPSNKVTEKGKDVELRCDPISGHTALYWYRQSLGQGLEFLIYFQGNSAPDKSGLPSDRFSAERTGGSVSTLTIQRTQQEDSAVYLCASKGNSPLHFGNGTRLTVT.

The rearrangement joins TRBV9 to TRBJ1-3; a possible D gene is TRBD1 (6 bases). Germline loops: CDR1 SGDLS, CDR2 YYNGEE. V gave up 4 bases and J gave up 0 bases, with 14 bases separating them. The CDR3 is 16 residues long. As DNA, the CDR3 is TGTGCCAGCAGCCCTCCGGACAGCCACTCTGGAAACACCATATATTTT. Protein product: CASSPPDSHSGNTIYF.

The chain has TRBV6-6 and TRBJ1-2; 7 bases are a match to TRBD1. Germline assignment: CDR1 MNHNY and CDR2 SVGAGI (reference sequence). This CDR3 has 14 residues. With V trimmed by 6 bases and J by 2 bases, 6 bases remained unmatched. In nucleotides, the CDR3 is TGTGCCAGCAGCGTGATGACAGGGAACTATGGCTACACCTTC. Residues: CASSVMTGNYGYTF.

The rearrangement uses TRBV4-3 and TRBJ1-4, with D tentatively TRBD1 (6 bases). Looked up from germline, CDR1 is LGHNA and CDR2 is YSLEER. This CDR3 has 14 residues. V was trimmed by 3 bases and J by 5 bases, leaving 10 bases between them. Written as DNA, the CDR3 is TGCGCCAGCAGCCATGTTACAGGGAATGAAAAACTGTTTTTT. Residues: CASSHVTGNEKLFF.

V and J are TRBV7-8 and TRBJ2-7; 10 bases are a match to TRBD1. The CDR3 consists of 15 residues. Germline trimming cut 5 bases from V and 2 bases from J; bases unmatched to any gene: 6. Germline CDR1 SGHVS, CDR2 FQNEAQ. CDR3 sequence reads: CASSPMGQGTYEQYF. The CDR3 DNA is TGTGCCAGCAGCCCCATGGGACAGGGGACCTACGAGCAGTACTTC.

The table lists this clone with a count of one. This CDR3 is CASSHRSGRSEQFF. CDR3 DNA sequence: TGCGCCAGCAGCCACCGCAGCGGGCGGAGTGAGCAGTTCTTC. This chain joins TRBV4-3 and TRBJ2-1; TRBD2 is a possible D gene (6 bases). The length of the CDR3 is 14 residues. Deletions cut 3 bases from V and 9 bases from J, with 15 bases between. Germline V gene sequence: CDR1 LGHNA, CDR2 YSLEER.

The V and J genes are TRBV19 and TRBJ2-3, with unresolved D. The V gene lost 1 base and the J gene lost 0 bases, with 8 bases spanning the gap. CDR3 size: 15 residues. From germline, CDR1 is LNHDA and CDR2 SQIVND (reference sequence). The CDR3 sequence: CASSIGRYSTDTQYF. DNA for the CDR3: TGTGCCAGTAGTATAGGGCGGTATAGCACAGATACGCAGTATTTT. The full variable domain, completed using reference TRBV19 and TRBJ2-3, is DGGITQSPKYLFRKEGQNVTLSCEQNLNHDAMYWYRQDPGQGLRLIYYSQIVNDFQKGDIAEGYSVSREKKESFPLTVTSAQKNPTAFYLCASSIGRYSTDTQYFGPGTRLTVL.

The V call is TRBV5-4, the J call TRBJ1-1, with unresolved D. The CDR3 is 15 amino acids. V was pared by 0 bases and J by 0 bases, with 9 bases between. The germline gives CDR1 SGHNT, CDR2 YYREEE (reference sequence). For the CDR3, the DNA is TGTGCCAGCAGCTTGGCCGGGTCCATGAACACTGAAGCTTTCTTT. Its translation is CASSLAGSMNTEAFF.

The chain has TRBV29-1 and TRBJ2-1, with unresolved D. The CDR3 sequence is 11 residues long. V was trimmed by 1 base and J by 7 bases, leaving 5 bases between them. Germline V gives CDR1 SQVTM, CDR2 ANQGSEA. Here the CDR3 reads CSVEARNEQFF. CDR3 sequence (DNA): TGCAGCGTTGAAGCCAGAAATGAGCAGTTCTTC.

With respect to this clone: Since a much larger clone is just one base distant, this may be a read error. This chain links TRBV6-6 with TRBJ2-7, with a weak D call TRBD2 (6 bases). From germline, CDR1 is MNHNY and CDR2 SVGAGI (reference sequence). This CDR3 is built from 10 residues. Trimming pared 8 bases from V and 4 bases from J, leaving 6 bases between. DNA of the CDR3: TGTGCCAGCGGAGGGTACGAGCAGTACTTC. It codes for CASGGYEQYF.

This chain links TRBV28 with TRBJ2-7; TRBD1 matches at 7 bases. Germline trimming cut 6 bases from V and 7 bases from J; bases unmatched to any gene: 6. The germline V gene has CDR1 MDHEN and CDR2 SYDVKM. The CDR3 covers 12 residues. CDR3 sequence reads: CASRPQGIEQYF. The CDR3 DNA sequence: TGTGCCAGCAGGCCACAGGGGATAGAGCAGTACTTC. Full variable domain (missing parts from reference TRBV28 and TRBJ2-7): DVKVTQSSRYLVKRTGEKVFLECVQDMDHENMFWYRQDPGLGLRLIYFSYDVKMKEKGDIPEGYSVSREKKERFSLILESASTNQTSMYLCASRPQGIEQYFGPGTRLTVT.

This chain connects TRBV20-1 to TRBJ2-3, with unresolved D. The length of the CDR3 is 10 residues. Trimming took 6 bases from V and 5 from J, leaving 6 bases between them. CDR1 DFQATT and CDR2 SNEGSKA come from the germline V gene (reference sequence). CDR3 loop: CSASKDTQYF. The DNA of the CDR3 is TGCAGTGCAAGTAAAGATACGCAGTATTTT.

The rearrangement uses TRBV30 and TRBJ1-6; 7 bases map to TRBD1. The germline V gene encodes CDR1 GTSNPN and CDR2 SVGIG (reference sequence). The CDR3 runs 14 residues. The J segment lost 7 bases and the V segment lost 1 base, leaving 4 bases of the junction unmatched. CDR3 region: CAWSDRGENSPLHF. The CDR3 nucleotides are TGTGCCTGGAGTGACAGGGGAGAGAATTCACCCCTCCACTTT.

On this clone itself: It is likely a read error: a sequence one base away is far more abundant. Other DNA sequences in this sample translate to the same CDR3. The rearrangement uses TRBV25-1 and TRBJ1-4; D call uncertain. Germline V gene data show CDR1 as MGHDK and CDR2 as SYGVNS. The CDR3 has 14 residues. The CDR3 coding sequence is TGCGCCAGCAGTGACCCGGGTTTAAACGAAAAACTGTTTTTT. Protein sequence: CASSDPGLNEKLFF. The full variable domain, in which reference TRBV25-1 and TRBJ1-4 provide the parts outside the CDR3, is EADIYQTPRYLVIGTGKKITLECSQTMGHDKMYWYQQDPGMELHLIHYSYGVNSTEKGDLSSESTVSRIRTEHFPLTLESARPSHTSQYLCASSDPGLNEKLFFGSGTQLSVL.

The V call is TRBV5-8, the J call TRBJ2-7; the D gene is possibly TRBD2 (6 bases). Trimming cost V 1 base and J 5 bases, with 13 bases left between them. This CDR3 is built from 14 residues. In germline, CDR1 is SGHTS, CDR2 YDEGEE. CDR3 sequence: CASSLLQAGDEQYF. CDR3 bases: TGTGCCAGCAGCTTGTTACAAGCGGGTGACGAGCAGTACTTC. Supplemented by reference TRBV5-8 and TRBJ2-7, the full variable domain reads EAGVTQSPTHLIKTRGQQATLRCSPISGHTSVYWYQQALGLGLQFLLWYDEGEERNRGNFPPRFSGRQFPNYSSELNVNALELEDSALYLCASSLLQAGDEQYFGPGTRLTVT.

In this sample, this clone turned up once. The chain employs TRBV7-6 and TRBJ2-3; TRBD2 is a possible D gene (6 bases). Germline V gene sequence: CDR1 SGHVS, CDR2 FNYEAQ. This CDR3 contains 15 residues. The V and J ends lost 5 bases and 0 bases respectively, with 12 bases between them. The CDR3 is CASSPVGGSTDTQYF. The CDR3 nucleotides are TGTGCCAGCAGCCCCGTGGGAGGAAGCACAGATACGCAGTATTTT.

V and J are TRBV6-5 and TRBJ1-4; 8 nucleotides agree with TRBD1. CDR1 is MNHEY and CDR2 is SVGAGI in the germline V gene. The V gene end was trimmed by 6 bases and the J gene end by 7 bases; junction bases not matched to a gene: 7. The CDR3 is 14 residues long. DNA for the CDR3: TGTGCCAGCAGGCCCAGGGGGCGCCTTGAAAAACTGTTTTTT. This translates into CASRPRGRLEKLFF.

The chain uses TRBV27 and TRBJ2-7; possible D gene TRBD1, 6 bases. The CDR3 spans 14 residues. Per the germline V gene, CDR1 is MNHEY and CDR2 is SMNVEV (reference sequence). Trimming took off 4 bases at V and 0 bases at J, with 10 bases between the two ends. CDR3 DNA: TGTGCCAGCAGTTCCCAACAGGGCTCCTACGAGCAGTACTTC. Amino acids: CASSSQQGSYEQYF.

V is TRBV27 and J is TRBJ2-7; the D is unclear. The CDR3 loop spans 14 amino acids. V was pared by 0 bases and J by 1 base, with 7 bases between. The germline V gene encodes CDR1 MNHEY and CDR2 SMNVEV (reference sequence). CDR3 coding DNA: TGTGCCAGCAGTTTATCGGTCGGTTCCTACGAGCAGTACTTC. Translating gives CASSLSVGSYEQYF.

The rearrangement links TRBV30 to TRBJ1-1, with D maybe TRBD1 (5 bases). CDR1 is GTSNPN and CDR2 is SVGIG in the germline V gene (reference sequence). This CDR3 comprises 13 residues. The V and J ends lost 7 bases and 1 base respectively, with 13 bases between them. The CDR3 region has the DNA TGTGCCTATGGGCAGGGAGGGAACACTGAAGCTTTCTTT. Translating it yields CAYGQGGNTEAFF.

The chain carries TRBV4-1 and TRBJ1-2; tentatively, D is TRBD1 (5 bases). Deletions cut 1 base from V and 8 bases from J, with 17 bases between. CDR1 and CDR2 (germline): MGHRA, YSYEKL. This CDR3 has 15 amino acids. The CDR3 region has the DNA TGCGCCAGCAGCCAAGTACGGGGGATGGGGGAGGGCTACACCTTC. Translated, it gives CASSQVRGMGEGYTF.